Listed below are T cell receptor beta chains from one sample, sequenced in a study of T cell changes during pregnancy in multiple sclerosis. Using immunoSEQ multiplex PCR, the repertoire was profiled, and TCRdb retains in-frame clones only, with some absent. The data contain around 63,000 clones, 90% to 95% of them singletons. The specimen comprised peripheral blood, sampled in the third trimester of pregnancy. These receptors originate from a female donor in good health, enrolled as a control in a pregnancy study. Each CDR3 is given with its conserved first and last residue. The D gene is left open where the match is weak. Clone size is given for some rows only: seen once, a few or many times, or a class if the clone is expanded.

j_gene: TRBJ1-1
abundance: NA
len: 13
v_gene: TRBV27
d_gene: NA
CDR3aa: CASSGGGRHEAFF
CDR3nt: TGTGCCAGCAGTGGGGGGGGCAGGCATGAAGCTTTCTTT

j_gene: TRBJ1-2
abundance: NA
len: 13
v_gene: TRBV7-3
d_gene: NA
CDR3aa: CASSLTSDYGYTF
CDR3nt: TGTGCCAGCAGCTTAACGTCCGACTATGGCTACACCTTC

j_gene: TRBJ1-3
abundance: NA
len: 14
v_gene: TRBV10-3
d_gene: NA
CDR3aa: CAITEGMNLNTIYF
CDR3nt: TGTGCCATCACCGAGGGCATGAACCTAAACACCATATATTTT

j_gene: TRBJ2-7
abundance: NA
len: 11
v_gene: TRBV30
d_gene: NA
CDR3aa: CAWSVRAEQYF
CDR3nt: TGTGCCTGGAGTGTACGCGCCGAGCAGTACTTC

j_gene: TRBJ1-1
abundance: NA
len: 18
v_gene: TRBV5-1
d_gene: NA
CDR3aa: CASSLKPGPRVGDTEAFF
CDR3nt: TGCGCCAGCAGCCTAAAACCAGGACCGAGAGTAGGGGACACTGAAGCTTTCTTT

j_gene: TRBJ2-2
abundance: NA
len: 15
v_gene: TRBV7-3
d_gene: NA
CDR3aa: CASSGRTDYTGELFF
CDR3nt: TGTGCCAGCAGCGGTCGGACAGACTACACCGGGGAGCTGTTTTTT

j_gene: TRBJ2-1
abundance: once
len: 16
v_gene: TRBV27
d_gene: TRBD2
CDR3aa: CASSLPPAGVVDEQFF
CDR3nt: TGTGCCAGCAGTTTACCCCCAGCGGGAGTAGTTGATGAGCAGTTCTTC

j_gene: TRBJ2-5
abundance: NA
len: 13
v_gene: TRBV5-6
d_gene: TRBD2
CDR3aa: CASSIGGEETQYF
CDR3nt: TGTGCCAGCTCCATCGGGGGGGAGGAGACCCAGTACTTC

j_gene: TRBJ1-2
abundance: NA
len: 15
v_gene: TRBV28
d_gene: NA
CDR3aa: CASRPGQIANYGYTF
CDR3nt: TGTGCCAGCAGACCCGGACAGATAGCTAACTATGGCTACACCTTC

j_gene: TRBJ2-1
abundance: NA
len: 15
v_gene: TRBV7-9
d_gene: NA
CDR3aa: CASSYDSSSYNEQFF
CDR3nt: TGTGCCAGCAGTTACGACTCGAGCTCCTACAATGAGCAGTTCTTC

j_gene: TRBJ2-7
abundance: NA
len: 10
v_gene: TRBV7-8
d_gene: TRBD2
CDR3aa: CASGGDEQYF
CDR3nt: TGTGCCAGCGGGGGGGACGAGCAGTACTTC

j_gene: TRBJ2-1
abundance: NA
len: 18
v_gene: TRBV18
d_gene: TRBD2
CDR3aa: CASSPGFSRAGGQNEQFF
CDR3nt: TGTGCCAGCTCACCAGGATTTTCTAGAGCGGGAGGGCAGAATGAGCAGTTCTTC

j_gene: TRBJ1-1
abundance: once
len: 10
v_gene: TRBV28
d_gene: NA
CDR3aa: CASSRVRAFF
CDR3nt: TGTGCCAGCAGTCGGGTCCGGGCTTTCTTT

j_gene: TRBJ2-3
abundance: NA
len: 16
v_gene: TRBV11-2
d_gene: TRBD2
CDR3aa: CASSLDSGSAGDTQYF
CDR3nt: TGTGCCAGCAGCTTAGATAGCGGGAGTGCGGGAGATACGCAGTATTTT

j_gene: TRBJ1-2
abundance: NA
len: 14
v_gene: TRBV5-1
d_gene: NA
CDR3aa: CASSVDSQSYGYTF
CDR3nt: TGCGCCAGCAGCGTTGACAGTCAATCCTATGGCTACACCTTC

j_gene: TRBJ1-1
abundance: NA
len: 13
v_gene: TRBV10-2
d_gene: NA
CDR3aa: CASSVGKNTEAFF
CDR3nt: TGCGCCAGCAGTGTCGGGAAGAACACTGAAGCTTTCTTT

j_gene: TRBJ2-1
abundance: NA
len: 15
v_gene: TRBV7-2
d_gene: TRBD2
CDR3aa: CASSLAGLALNEQFF
CDR3nt: TGTGCCAGCAGCTTAGCAGGACTAGCCTTGAATGAGCAGTTCTTC

j_gene: TRBJ1-2
abundance: NA
len: 16
v_gene: TRBV5-1
d_gene: TRBD1
CDR3aa: CASSSFTTGGADGYTF
CDR3nt: TGCGCCAGCAGCTCCTTTACCACAGGGGGCGCAGATGGCTACACCTTC

j_gene: TRBJ2-7
abundance: once
len: 15
v_gene: TRBV1
d_gene: NA
CDR3aa: CTSSQMKERSREQYF
CDR3nt: TGCACCAGCAGCCAAATGAAAGAGAGGTCGCGAGAGCAGTACTTC

j_gene: TRBJ2-7
abundance: NA
len: 16
v_gene: TRBV19
d_gene: NA
CDR3aa: CASSPGTPSGAYEQYF
CDR3nt: TGTGCCAGTAGTCCGGGGACTCCCTCTGGGGCTTACGAGCAGTACTTC

j_gene: TRBJ2-3
abundance: NA
len: 15
v_gene: TRBV4-2
d_gene: TRBD2
CDR3aa: CASRGVGDRPDTQYF
CDR3nt: TGTGCCAGCCGGGGGGTGGGGGACCGACCAGATACGCAGTATTTT

j_gene: TRBJ2-7
abundance: NA
len: 12
v_gene: TRBV5-4
d_gene: NA
CDR3aa: CASSSNPGEQYF
CDR3nt: TGTGCCAGCAGCTCGAACCCGGGAGAGCAGTACTTC

j_gene: TRBJ2-3
abundance: NA
len: 14
v_gene: TRBV5-6
d_gene: NA
CDR3aa: CASSLADYTDTQYF
CDR3nt: TGTGCCAGCAGCTTGGCAGATTACACAGATACGCAGTATTTT

j_gene: TRBJ1-2
abundance: NA
len: 14
v_gene: TRBV6-1
d_gene: NA
CDR3aa: CAISTEGRLYGYTF
CDR3nt: TGTGCCATATCGACGGAGGGGAGGCTCTATGGCTACACCTTC

j_gene: TRBJ1-2
abundance: NA
len: 19
v_gene: TRBV6-1
d_gene: NA
CDR3aa: CASSDDPISQGLTWYGYTF
CDR3nt: TGTGCCAGCAGTGATGACCCAATCTCACAGGGTCTCACGTGGTATGGCTACACCTTC

j_gene: TRBJ1-2
abundance: NA
len: 14
v_gene: TRBV6-6
d_gene: TRBD1
CDR3aa: CASSYSTGAGGYTF
CDR3nt: TGTGCCAGCAGTTACTCGACAGGGGCGGGGGGCTACACCTTC

j_gene: TRBJ1-2
abundance: NA
len: 11
v_gene: TRBV27
d_gene: NA
CDR3aa: CASSSGYGYTF
CDR3nt: TGTGCCAGCAGTTCGGGCTATGGCTACACCTTC

j_gene: TRBJ2-5
abundance: NA
len: 15
v_gene: TRBV6-5
d_gene: TRBD2
CDR3aa: CASSHASGGGETQYF
CDR3nt: TGTGCCAGCAGTCATGCTAGCGGGGGGGGAGAGACCCAGTACTTC

j_gene: TRBJ2-7
abundance: NA
len: 14
v_gene: TRBV9
d_gene: NA
CDR3aa: CASSVVGSSYEQYF
CDR3nt: TGTGCCAGCAGCGTAGTTGGCAGTTCCTACGAGCAGTACTTC

j_gene: TRBJ2-7
abundance: NA
len: 16
v_gene: TRBV5-1
d_gene: TRBD2
CDR3aa: CASSPPGLAASYEQYF
CDR3nt: TGCGCCAGCAGCCCCCCGGGACTAGCGGCCTCCTACGAGCAGTACTTC

j_gene: TRBJ2-7
abundance: NA
len: 13
v_gene: TRBV19
d_gene: NA
CDR3aa: CASSISPRSEQYF
CDR3nt: TGTGCCAGTAGTATATCCCCTAGATCCGAGCAGTACTTC

j_gene: TRBJ1-2
abundance: NA
len: 14
v_gene: TRBV27
d_gene: TRBD1
CDR3aa: CASSWNRGRSGYTF
CDR3nt: TGTGCCAGCAGTTGGAACAGGGGGCGTAGTGGCTACACCTTC

j_gene: TRBJ2-3
abundance: NA
len: 14
v_gene: TRBV19
d_gene: TRBD1
CDR3aa: CASSIPDRADTQYF
CDR3nt: TGTGCCAGTAGTATCCCGGACAGGGCGGATACGCAGTATTTT

j_gene: TRBJ2-1
abundance: NA
len: 12
v_gene: TRBV7-2
d_gene: NA
CDR3aa: CASSPQYNEQFF
CDR3nt: TGTGCCAGCAGCCCCCAGTACAATGAGCAGTTCTTC

j_gene: TRBJ2-3
abundance: NA
len: 15
v_gene: TRBV4-2
d_gene: TRBD1
CDR3aa: CASSKDRGGPDTQYF
CDR3nt: TGTGCCAGCAGCAAGGACAGGGGAGGTCCGGATACGCAGTATTTT

j_gene: TRBJ2-2
abundance: once
len: 17
v_gene: TRBV7-2
d_gene: TRBD2
CDR3aa: CASSFPLAGANTGELFF
CDR3nt: TGTGCCAGCAGCTTCCCCCTAGCGGGGGCGAACACCGGGGAGCTGTTTTTT

j_gene: TRBJ2-7
abundance: NA
len: 14
v_gene: TRBV11-2
d_gene: NA
CDR3aa: CASSWTEVTYEQYF
CDR3nt: TGTGCCAGCAGCTGGACAGAAGTGACCTACGAGCAGTACTTC

j_gene: TRBJ2-5
abundance: NA
len: 15
v_gene: TRBV5-4
d_gene: TRBD2
CDR3aa: CASSYSGRAQETQYF
CDR3nt: TGTGCCAGCAGTTATAGCGGGAGGGCTCAAGAGACCCAGTACTTC

j_gene: TRBJ1-1
abundance: NA
len: 12
v_gene: TRBV9
d_gene: TRBD1
CDR3aa: CASSSSGGLAFF
CDR3nt: TGTGCCAGCAGCTCCTCAGGGGGCTTAGCTTTCTTT

j_gene: TRBJ2-1
abundance: NA
len: 14
v_gene: TRBV7-6
d_gene: TRBD1
CDR3aa: CASSLVQGANEQFF
CDR3nt: TGTGCCAGCAGCTTAGTCCAGGGGGCCAATGAGCAGTTCTTC

j_gene: TRBJ2-1
abundance: NA
len: 15
v_gene: TRBV5-1
d_gene: NA
CDR3aa: CASSLTTTLYNEQFF
CDR3nt: TGCGCCAGCAGCTTGACAACTACCCTATACAATGAGCAGTTCTTC

j_gene: TRBJ2-1
abundance: NA
len: 13
v_gene: TRBV19
d_gene: NA
CDR3aa: CASIGQSGNEQFF
CDR3nt: TGTGCCAGTATCGGACAGTCGGGAAATGAGCAGTTCTTC

j_gene: TRBJ1-2
abundance: NA
len: 16
v_gene: TRBV4-1
d_gene: NA
CDR3aa: CASSQEPGRSTGGYTF
CDR3nt: TGCGCCAGCAGCCAAGAGCCAGGGCGGAGTACCGGTGGCTACACCTTC

j_gene: TRBJ2-3
abundance: once
len: 12
v_gene: TRBV30
d_gene: NA
CDR3aa: CAADRGTDTQYF
CDR3nt: TGTGCCGCCGACAGAGGCACAGATACGCAGTATTTT

j_gene: TRBJ2-3
abundance: NA
len: 13
v_gene: TRBV29-1
d_gene: NA
CDR3aa: CSVEWQSRDTQYF
CDR3nt: TGCAGCGTTGAGTGGCAGTCAAGAGATACGCAGTATTTT

j_gene: TRBJ1-1
abundance: NA
len: 16
v_gene: TRBV7-7
d_gene: TRBD1
CDR3aa: CASSTPGQGFNTEAFF
CDR3nt: TGTGCTAGCAGCACTCCGGGACAGGGATTTAACACTGAAGCTTTCTTT

j_gene: TRBJ1-2
abundance: NA
len: 17
v_gene: TRBV9
d_gene: NA
CDR3aa: CASSGDRTADYYYGYTF
CDR3nt: TGTGCCAGCAGCGGCGACCGGACAGCCGACTACTACTATGGCTACACCTTC

j_gene: TRBJ2-1
abundance: NA
len: 16
v_gene: TRBV4-2
d_gene: TRBD2
CDR3aa: CASSQDALAGGNEQFF
CDR3nt: TGTGCCAGCAGCCAAGATGCACTAGCGGGGGGAAATGAGCAGTTCTTC

j_gene: TRBJ2-7
abundance: NA
len: 13
v_gene: TRBV30
d_gene: TRBD1
CDR3aa: CAWSKGQGLEQYF
CDR3nt: TGTGCCTGGAGTAAGGGACAGGGCCTCGAGCAGTACTTC

j_gene: TRBJ2-2
abundance: NA
len: 16
v_gene: TRBV19
d_gene: TRBD1
CDR3aa: CASSIRTGANTGELFF
CDR3nt: TGTGCCAGTAGTATTAGGACAGGGGCAAACACCGGGGAGCTGTTTTTT